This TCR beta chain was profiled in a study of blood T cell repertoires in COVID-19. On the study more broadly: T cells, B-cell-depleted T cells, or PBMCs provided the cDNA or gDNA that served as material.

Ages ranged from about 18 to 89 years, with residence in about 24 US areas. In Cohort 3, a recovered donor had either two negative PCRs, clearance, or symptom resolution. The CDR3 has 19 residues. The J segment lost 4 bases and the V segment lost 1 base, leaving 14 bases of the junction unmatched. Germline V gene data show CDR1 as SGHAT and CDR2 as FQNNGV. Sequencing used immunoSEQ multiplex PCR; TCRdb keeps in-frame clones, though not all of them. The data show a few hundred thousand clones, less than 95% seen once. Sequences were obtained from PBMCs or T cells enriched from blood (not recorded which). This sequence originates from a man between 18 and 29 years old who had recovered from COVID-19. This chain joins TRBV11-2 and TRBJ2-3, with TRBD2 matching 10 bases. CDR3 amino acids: CASSLGAASGGPDADTQYF. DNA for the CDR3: TGTGCCAGCAGCTTAGGTGCGGCTAGCGGGGGTCCCGACGCAGATACGCAGTATTTT.